This record concerns one T cell receptor beta chain sequence. These data belong to a study of shared T cell receptors in the human thymus. CDR1 and CDR2 from the germline V gene are MRHNA and SNTAGT. With 3 bases removed from V and 9 bases from J, the gap between germline ends came to 11 bases. The length of the CDR3 is 12 residues. Sequenced by immunoSEQ multiplex PCR; TCRdb stores in-frame clones only, minus some. The sample has around 730,000 clones; 70% to 90% are singletons. In addition, the sample was reused for a study of human thymus T cells. As that report states: Thymus tissue was removed during corrective cardiac surgery. Blood and thymic repertoires both appeared biased in V and J gene usage. In unrelated individuals, thymic repertoires overlapped highly, according to related research.

Input material: thymocytes. The chain links TRBV6-4 to TRBJ1-2; D is undetermined. The TCR sequence derives from a girl under three years old with a congenital heart defect. The chain's CDR3 is CASSDWEDRYTF. The CDR3 bases are TGTGCCAGCAGTGATTGGGAGGATCGCTACACCTTC.